The 9 T cell receptor beta chains below come from one sample, sequenced in a study of blood T cell repertoires in COVID-19 (TCRdb year 2020). The library was prepared using the immunoSEQ multiplex PCR assay. TCRdb retrieved this table from immuneACCESS and kept in-frame rearrangements only. Not all clones are present; in checked studies, unresolved V genes account for under half, and no reason is known for the remainder. The sample includes roughly 400,000 clones, with roughly nine tenths observed a single time. Of the sample, roughly 0.86% is held by the ten largest clones. Sequencing was carried out using PBMCs or T cells enriched from blood (not recorded which). The receptor source for this set is a middle-aged woman who had been exposed to COVID-19.

The chain carries TRBV10-2 and TRBJ1-2; a weak D match, TRBD1 (5 bases). This CDR3 is built from 15 residues. V lost 0 bases and J lost 3, with 11 bases in between. Germline loops: CDR1 WSHSY, CDR2 SAAADI. CDR3 DNA sequence: TGCGCCAGCAGTGAGTCGATTCCAGGGCACTATGGCTACACCTTC. It yields the protein CASSESIPGHYGYTF.

The gene calls are TRBV19 and TRBJ1-4; D is uncertain. The CDR3 is made up of 15 amino acids. Germline values: CDR1 LNHDA, CDR2 SQIVND (reference sequence). Trimming cost V 6 bases and J 0 bases, with 11 bases left between them. This CDR3 reads CASRVDFATNEKLFF. In nucleotides, the CDR3 is TGTGCCAGTAGGGTGGACTTTGCAACTAATGAAAAACTGTTTTTT.

V is TRBV15 and J is TRBJ2-7, with 14 bases identical to TRBD2. Trimming cost V 0 bases and J 3 bases; bases outside gene matches: 1. CDR1 LNHNV and CDR2 YYDKDF come from the germline V gene (reference sequence). The CDR3 sequence is 16 residues long. CDR3 sequence (DNA): TGTGCCACCAGCAGAGAGGGACTAGCGGGAGTCTACGAGCAGTACTTC. Protein sequence: CATSREGLAGVYEQYF.

The V gene is TRBV5-8, the J gene TRBJ1-2; 10 bases are a match to TRBD1. The trim removed 4 bases at V and 8 bases at J, leaving 11 bases unmatched. The CDR3 totals 15 residues. CDR1 and CDR2 from the germline V gene are SGHTS and YDEGEE. The CDR3 DNA is TGTGCCAGCAGCCCGTACCGACAGGGGGCTGGGGGCTACACCTTC. The encoded protein is CASSPYRQGAGGYTF.

J is TRBJ1-1 and V is TRBV4-3, with D perhaps TRBD1 (6 bases). The CDR3 contains 15 residues. Germline assignment: CDR1 LGHNA and CDR2 YSLEER. Between the trimmed V and J ends, which lost 0 bases and 7 bases, there was a span of 15 bases. The CDR3 reads CASSQDGRQADEAFF. DNA for the CDR3: TGCGCCAGCAGCCAAGATGGTCGACAGGCGGATGAAGCTTTCTTT.

In its sample, this clone was seen once. This chain joins TRBV30 and TRBJ1-4; tentative D call: TRBD1 (6 bases). V lost 0 bases, J lost 8 bases, and 13 bases lay in between. Germline CDR1 is GTSNPN and CDR2 is SVGIG (reference sequence). CDR3 length equals 14 residues. CDR3 protein: CAWSVRRGGEKLFF. The CDR3 DNA is TGTGCCTGGAGTGTACGGAGAGGGGGAGAAAAACTGTTTTTT.

This clone was counted a single time. The J gene is TRBJ1-1, the V gene TRBV19; tentatively, D is TRBD1 (5 bases). This CDR3 contains 15 residues. Trimming removed 6 bases from V and 1 base from J, with 15 bases in between. CDR1 and CDR2 from the germline V gene are LNHDA and SQIVND (reference sequence). CDR3 nucleotides: TGTGCCAGTAGGGGGCCCCCACCCCAGAACACTGAAGCTTTCTTT. Translation: CASRGPPPQNTEAFF.

The chain links TRBV27 to TRBJ2-7, with D possibly TRBD1 on 5 matching bases. CDR1 is MNHEY and CDR2 is SMNVEV in the germline V gene (reference sequence). V lost 8 bases, J lost 1 base, and 15 bases lay in between. This CDR3 comprises 14 residues. CDR3 sequence: CASLVRGSSYEQYF. The DNA of the CDR3 is TGTGCCAGCCTCGTTAGGGGATCGTCCTACGAGCAGTACTTC.

V gene TRBV6-5 combines with J gene TRBJ1-6; no clear D gene. Germline V gives CDR1 MNHEY, CDR2 SVGAGI. This CDR3 spans 12 amino acids. V was pared by 2 bases and J by 10 bases, with 6 bases between. DNA of the CDR3: TGTGCCAGCAGTTACCTCAGATCACCCCTCCACTTT. This encodes CASSYLRSPLHF.